This section outlines one T cell receptor (beta chain) sequence together with its context. Its specific antigen is unknown. No quality values exist for individual bases; no much larger clone is one base distant. The sample is drawn from a study of CD8 T cells in Susac syndrome (dated by TCRdb to the late 2010s). About the full investigation: The study used repertoire sequencing to test whether antigen drove CD8+ T cell activation and differentiation in Susac syndrome. The clonality of the CD8+ T cell repertoire was compared across approximately 11 healthy donors, roughly 14 Susac syndrome patients and around 16 multiple sclerosis patients. What the work shows at the level of the full study, not this receptor alone: The number of individuals in the TCR sequencing and HLA analysis was acknowledged as relatively small.

High-throughput TCR beta sequencing profiled peripheral blood CD8+ and CD4+ T cells from healthy donors, Susac syndrome patients and multiple sclerosis patients. Treatment-naive patients with stable or active relapsing-remitting disease fulfilling revised McDonald criteria were used as multiple sclerosis controls. Bulk CD8+ and CD4+ T cells were purified by magnetic negative isolation, whereas CD8+ TEMRA cells were enriched by FACS. Blood was drawn into EDTA tubes, processed within 24 hours, and PBMCs were isolated by density gradient centrifugation. PBMCs destined for TCR sequencing were cryopreserved in liquid nitrogen and later thawed in a 37 °C water bath. The sorted or isolated CD4+, CD8+ and CD8+ TEMRA cells had a purity of 90% or higher. RNA was extracted with the RNeasy kit and about 0.5 to 1 ug was reverse transcribed using random hexamers. TCR beta CDR3 regions were amplified with the immunoSEQ multiplex PCR assay covering 54 Vbeta and 13 Jbeta segments. PCR amplification bias was corrected by using a synthetic template baseline for primer optimization and computational correction. Regarding the original processing steps: Only productive sequences were kept, with reads annotated to V, D and J genes according to IMGT and analyzed in immunoSEQ Analyzer. Clonality was computed as one minus Shannon entropy normalized by log2 of the number of productive unique sequences. For each patient and control, public and private clones were evaluated within the 100 most prevalent clones. Clones were defined as Susac-specific if absent from the healthy and MS cohorts, from 900 to 1,300 published viral clones and from other ImmuneACCESS disease sequences. TCRdb passed the public sequencing reads through fastp at Q25 and MiXCR, retaining productive beta sequences. Rows are combined by CDR3 protein, so each entry shows the most common genes and DNA. TCRdb, not the authors, supplied the V and J calls. Recorded for this sample are 130,000 or so distinct CDR3 sequences; around nine tenths of them occurred a single time. The ten largest clones take up under 0.25% of the sample.

Looking up the germline V gene (reference sequence) yields CDR1 GTSNPN and CDR2 SVGIG. From the cysteine up to the phenylalanine, the CDR3 has a length of 12 residues. Here the CDR3 DNA is all that survives: 36 bases in frame from base 1. Relative to germline, V is 5 bases shorter and J is 4 bases shorter, with 11 bases between their ends. This TCR was recovered from a human donor with multiple sclerosis. The rearranged chain carries TRBV30 and TRBJ1-1; perhaps TRBD1 is the D gene, with 5 bases matching. Sequencing input: CD8+ T cells from PBMCs. The nucleotide sequence reads as follows: TGTGCCTGGGGACAATTAGGCACTGAAGCTTTCTTT. Protein translation: CAWGQLGTEAFF.